This T cell receptor beta chain was documented in a study of T cells in Graves' hyperthyroidism and ophthalmopathy (dated by TCRdb to between 2018 and 2021). In terms of the full investigation: Peripheral blood samples were taken at the time of initial diagnosis, prior to any treatment. A discovery cohort of around 100 patients, roughly 43 with Graves' ophthalmopathy and under 60 with stable Graves' hyperthyroidism, was used to find distinguishing TCR V-J signatures. Whether ophthalmopathy could be predicted prospectively was tested in an independent validation cohort made up of under 20 hyperthyroidism patients plus 17 patients who later progressed to ophthalmopathy. For training and testing, the 95 to 100 patients in the discovery cohort were randomly divided in a 7:3 ratio. In addition, the study compared T-cell repertoires in thyroid tissue and in blood from about 6 Graves' hyperthyroidism patients. Following sampling, methimazole starting at 30 mg daily was given to hyperthyroidism patients, and high-dose intravenous methylprednisolone was given to ophthalmopathy patients. The paper describes TCR Vbeta CDR3 sequencing of 135 peripheral blood samples, made up of some 42 ophthalmopathy patients, approximately 76 hyperthyroidism patients and about 17 progressor patients. General conclusions and limits of the study: Blood samples also contained most of the expanded thyroid clonotypes (frequency above 0.001), which suggests that blood repertoires may reflect thyroid immune responses. In cross-validation, a model built on a 13 V-J signature told ophthalmopathy apart from stable hyperthyroidism with 85% to 90% sensitivity and about 81% specificity, and in testing the same model reached 80%/75%. No statistical method was used to fix the sample size in advance, and group allocation was not hidden from the investigators. In validation, the model predicted progression to ophthalmopathy a median of roughly 6.1 months before onset, with roughly 68% sensitivity and about 72% specificity.

The TCR beta CDR3 regions were amplified from RNA transcripts. The first round of RT-PCR for the TCR CDR3 was performed with the HTBI primer set and the Qiagen OneStep RT-PCR kit. A second multiplex PCR round built the libraries, followed by size selection and purification. The libraries were sequenced on an Illumina HiSeq2000 using paired-end 100 bp reads. Per the source publication's procedure: Raw data were processed with SOAPnuke, discarding reads with adapters, uncalled bases, mean Phred below 15, or no exact constant-primer or identifier match. High-quality paired reads were merged using COPE v1.2.5, and each unique nucleotide sequence was defined as a clonotype. MiTCR v1.1 was used to align clonotypes to the IMGT TRBV, TRBD and TRBJ reference segments. Analysis was restricted to V-J combinations with a frequency above 0.0001, which covered 98% to 99.2% of repertoires. A TCS score was defined as the ratio between F50 (clonal expansion) and ExV (chaos), using BLOSUM62-based TCRdist between CDR3 peptides within each V-J. Welch's t-statistics and random forest reduced 500 to 550 V-J features to roughly 13, which were used in a naive Bayes classifier (R e1071). In-frame beta chains were kept once TCRdb had trimmed the public reads at Q25 with fastp and called clones with MiXCR. For every CDR3 protein sequence, its rows merge into one entry that carries the most common genes and DNA. TCRdb's processing, not the authors', yielded these V and J calls. The sample records hundreds of thousands of distinct CDR3 sequences, 14% of which are singletons. 10% to 13% of the sample lies in the top ten.

This clonotype was detected only a few times. The antigen it binds to is not known. No base qualities exist here, and no much larger clone lies one base off it. Graves' hyperthyroidism was defined as stable when no progression to ophthalmopathy occurred over 18 months of follow-up. Hyperthyroidism patients were newly diagnosed, with disease duration under 2 months, and aged 18 to 65 years. Exclusion was applied to patients with uncontrolled infections, other autoimmune diseases, pregnancy or lactation. Diagnoses were established on the basis of clinical symptoms, serum thyroxine and TRAb, thyroid ultrasound, and orbital computed tomography. PBMCs were isolated from approximately 10 ml of fresh peripheral blood by Ficoll-Paque density gradient centrifugation. Total RNA was extracted with Trizol reagent, and quality was checked on an Agilent 2100 Bioanalyzer. Sequencing used blood. The clonotype originates from a woman aged 18-30 years with Graves' hyperthyroidism.

The CDR3 region: CASSQVRGTNSPLHF. In nucleotide form, the sequence is TGCGCCAGCAGCCAAGTTCGCGGGACAAACTCACCCCTCCACTTT. The V gene is TRBV4-1 and the J gene is TRBJ1-6, with TRBD1 perhaps the D gene, on 6 matching bases. The germline V gene specifies MGHRA as CDR1 and YSYEKL as CDR2. Spanning cysteine to phenylalanine, the CDR3 consists of 15 amino acids. The CDR3 DNA has 45 bases and is translated from base 1. V is shortened by 1 base, J by 10 bases, and the region joining them spans 14 bases.